A single sample gave rise to the 23 T cell receptor beta chains below, sequenced in a study of multiple sclerosis patients with progressive multifocal leukoencephalopathy. Profiling relied on immunoSEQ multiplex PCR, and the TCRdb table lists in-frame clones only, not all of them. The table records around 28,000 clones, more than 75% of them present only once. As for time point: before natalizumab initiation. The sequenced sample was PBMCs. The receptor source for this set is a human donor with multiple sclerosis.

The gene calls are TRBV30 and TRBJ2-1; 10 positions match TRBD2. The CDR3 spans 16 residues. Germline CDR1 GTSNPN, CDR2 SVGIG (reference sequence). The V segment lost 7 bases and the J segment 6 bases; nucleotides outside the gene matches: 15. Here the CDR3 DNA reads TGTGCCTCCTCCCGGCTAGCGGGGGTCTTGAGCAATGAGCAGTTCTTC. As protein: CASSRLAGVLSNEQFF.

The V and J genes are TRBV2 and TRBJ2-7; maybe TRBD2 (5 bases). The CDR3 covers 16 residues. The ends were cut back, 7 bases at V and 0 bases at J, with 19 bases in the middle. Germline V gene data show CDR1 as SNHLY and CDR2 as FYNNEI. The CDR3 nucleotides read TGTGCCAGCACCCAAGATCGGGCAACTAGCTCCTACGAGCAGTACTTC. As protein: CASTQDRATSSYEQYF.

The V call is TRBV19, the J call TRBJ1-2; tentative D call: TRBD1 (5 bases). V was clipped by 1 base and J by 5 bases, with 8 bases between them. The CDR3 sequence is 13 residues long. CDR1 is LNHDA, CDR2 SQIVND, per germline (reference sequence). The DNA for the CDR3 is TGTGCCAGTAGTATAGGCAGGGCTTATGGCTACACCTTC. This translates into CASSIGRAYGYTF.

The CDR3 loop reads CASRQGYSRTEAFF. Here the CDR3 DNA reads TGCGCCAGTAGACAGGGTTATAGTCGGACTGAAGCTTTCTTT. This chain connects TRBV5-1 to TRBJ1-1, with 7 bases matching TRBD1. After removal of 8 bases from V and 5 bases from J, the junction contained 12 bases not matched to a gene. Germline lookup yields CDR1 SGHRS and CDR2 YFSETQ. This CDR3 comprises 14 residues.

The chain combines TRBV19 with TRBJ2-3; TRBD2 agrees at 7 bases. The CDR3 is made up of 14 amino acids. Trimming at V came to 7 bases and at J to 3 bases, leaving 7 bases not matched to a gene. Germline-derived CDR1 and CDR2 are LNHDA and SQIVND (reference sequence). The CDR3 sequence is CASKGGMKTDTQYF. CDR3 sequence (DNA): TGTGCCAGTAAGGGAGGGATGAAGACAGATACGCAGTATTTT.

The chain links TRBV10-2 to TRBJ2-7; D gene unclear. V dropped 4 bases and J dropped 5 bases, with 15 bases sitting between them. This CDR3 comprises 14 residues. CDR1 is WSHSY, CDR2 SAAADI, per germline. In DNA form, the CDR3 reads TGCGCCAGCAGTGTAGGTAGGGATGGACACGAGCAGTACTTC. Protein product: CASSVGRDGHEQYF.

The chain combines TRBV4-2 with TRBJ2-5; D is unclear. Near its end, the DNA agrees better with TRBJ2-7, so the J call may be wrong. The CDR3 length is 17 residues. Germline V gives CDR1 LGHNA, CDR2 YNFKEQ. The DNA of the CDR3 is TGTGCCAGCAGCCCAGGTTTGGACCTTTCCTTCTCCTACGAGCAGTACTTC. It codes for CASSPGLDLSFSYEQYF.

The gene calls are TRBV10-3 and TRBJ2-3; weak D call: TRBD2 (6 bases). The V end was cut by 7 bases, the J end by 7 bases, with 15 bases between. Germline loops: CDR1 ENHRY, CDR2 SYGVKD. This CDR3 contains 13 residues. CDR3 protein: CAITSGLTNTQYF. For the CDR3, the DNA is TGTGCCATCACCTCCGGACTAACAAATACGCAGTATTTT.

V gene TRBV6-1 combines with J gene TRBJ1-1; 8 bases fit TRBD1. Germline-derived CDR1 and CDR2 are MNHNS and SASEGT. With 4 bases clipped from V and 4 bases from J, the junction kept 5 bases outside the gene matches. The CDR3 is 14 amino acids. Written as DNA, the CDR3 is TGTGCCAGCAGTGTTACAGGGGGAAGCACTGAAGCTTTCTTT. Its translation: CASSVTGGSTEAFF.

The rearrangement links TRBV4-1 to TRBJ1-1; TRBD1 is a possible D gene (5 bases). This CDR3 comprises 17 residues. The V and J ends lost 3 bases and 3 bases respectively, with 20 bases between them. The V gene's germline CDR1 is MGHRA and CDR2 YSYEKL. Here the CDR3 reads CASSHPKDRGGDTEAFF. CDR3 in DNA: TGCGCCAGCAGCCACCCGAAAGACCGGGGGGGGGACACTGAAGCTTTCTTT.

The V gene is TRBV30, the J gene TRBJ1-2; 12 nucleotides agree with TRBD1. V trimming: 3 bases; J trimming: 7 bases; junction bases outside the gene matches: 3. CDR3 length equals 13 residues. CDR1 is GTSNPN, CDR2 SVGIG, per germline (reference sequence). The CDR3 DNA reads as TGTGCCTGGAGGGTGGGACAGGGGGCTGGCTACACCTTC. It specifies CAWRVGQGAGYTF.

The rearrangement links TRBV5-4 to TRBJ1-1; D not resolved. The CDR3 is 16 residues long. Trimming left V 0 bases short and J 1 base short, with 13 bases between. The V gene's germline CDR1 is SGHNT and CDR2 YYREEE (reference sequence). DNA for the CDR3: TGTGCCAGCAGCTTGGCGTCAGGCGCCCGGAACACTGAAGCTTTCTTT. Translated: CASSLASGARNTEAFF.

The rearrangement joins TRBV4-1 to TRBJ1-1; possibly TRBD1 for D (6 bases). This CDR3 has 17 residues. Germline lookup yields CDR1 MGHRA and CDR2 YSYEKL. Trimming pared 1 base from V and 0 bases from J, leaving 15 bases between. CDR3 in amino acids: CASSQGSSQGLNTEAFF. For the CDR3, the DNA is TGCGCCAGCAGCCAAGGGTCATCACAGGGACTGAACACTGAAGCTTTCTTT.

The chain is built from TRBV6-5 and TRBJ1-1; maybe TRBD1 (6 bases). Germline CDR1 is MNHEY and CDR2 is SVGAGI. With 8 bases removed from V and 4 bases from J, the gap between germline ends came to 8 bases. This CDR3 has 11 amino acids. DNA for the CDR3: TGTGCCAGCTGCAGGGGCACTGAAGCTTTCTTT. This gives the protein CASCRGTEAFF.

The J gene is TRBJ1-5, the V gene TRBV7-2, with a possible D match to TRBD1 (5 bases). Per the germline V gene, CDR1 is SGHTA and CDR2 is FQGNSA. V was pared by 5 bases and J by 1 base, with 12 bases between. The CDR3 length is 15 residues. DNA of the CDR3: TGTGCCAGCAGCCAAGGGGTAGGGAGCAATCAGCCCCAGCATTTT. It codes for CASSQGVGSNQPQHF.

The chain employs TRBV5-6 and TRBJ2-3; TRBD1 aligns across 9 bases. The CDR3 length is 15 residues. Trimming took 4 bases from V and 4 from J; bases not matched to a gene: 7. Germline V CDR1 and CDR2: SGHDT, YYEEEE. The CDR3 region is CASSLWTGVSDTQYF. The CDR3 nucleotides read TGTGCCAGCAGCCTGTGGACAGGGGTGTCAGATACGCAGTATTTT.

The chain recombines TRBV11-1 with TRBJ2-7; D may be TRBD2 (5 bases). The germline CDR1 and CDR2 sequences are SGHAT and FQDESV (reference sequence). Trimming took 4 bases from V and 2 from J, leaving 12 bases between them. The length of the CDR3 is 14 residues. In nucleotides, the CDR3 is TGTGCCAGCAGCTGGATGCTAGCCCCCTACGAGCAGTACTTC. This gives the protein CASSWMLAPYEQYF.

V and J are TRBV7-9 and TRBJ2-5; no reliable D call. Germline loops: CDR1 SEHNR, CDR2 FQNEAQ (reference sequence). This CDR3 has 14 residues. Trimming removed 1 base at V and 1 base at J, with 7 bases between. CDR3: CASSLVASQETQYF. CDR3 in DNA: TGTGCCAGCAGCTTAGTGGCCAGCCAAGAGACCCAGTACTTC.

V usage is TRBV28 and J usage is TRBJ2-7; no clear D. This CDR3 region has 10 residues. Trimming left V 3 bases short and J 7 bases short, with 4 bases between. CDR1 is MDHEN, CDR2 SYDVKM, per germline. CDR3 bases: TGTGCCAGCAGTTTCAAGGAGCAGTACTTC. It codes for CASSFKEQYF.

This chain joins TRBV2 and TRBJ2-7; no reliable D call. The CDR3 loop spans 12 amino acids. Trimming shortened V by 5 bases and J by 3 bases, and 8 bases separated the two germline ends. The germline V gene has CDR1 SNHLY and CDR2 FYNNEI. In DNA form, the CDR3 reads TGTGCCAGCAGTTCGATGGACTACGAGCAGTACTTC. This sequence encodes CASSSMDYEQYF. The whole variable domain, remainder taken from reference TRBV2 and TRBJ2-7, is EPEVTQTPSHQVTQMGQEVILRCVPISNHLYFYWYRQILGQKVEFLVSFYNNEISEKSEIFDDQFSVERPDGSNFTLKIRSTKLEDSAMYFCASSSMDYEQYFGPGTRLTVT.

This clone was found once. The chain has TRBV4-3 and TRBJ1-4; D call uncertain. Germline values: CDR1 LGHNA, CDR2 YSLEER. V was trimmed by 1 base and J by 7 bases, leaving 16 bases between them. The CDR3 loop spans 16 amino acids. The CDR3 DNA sequence: TGCGCCAGCAGCCAAGTTCGTGGCCGAGGTCCTGAAAAACTGTTTTTT. Encoded protein: CASSQVRGRGPEKLFF.

The count of this clone is one. J is TRBJ1-2 and V is TRBV28; D unresolved. Germline V gives CDR1 MDHEN, CDR2 SYDVKM. With 0 bases removed from V and 10 bases from J, the gap between germline ends came to 15 bases. This CDR3 spans 14 amino acids. DNA of the CDR3: TGTGCCAGCAGTTTATGGCTCACCTCGGGAGTCTACACCTTC. This gives the protein CASSLWLTSGVYTF.

The chain recombines TRBV6-4 with TRBJ2-7, with TRBD1 matching 10 bases. Looked up from germline, CDR1 is MRHNA and CDR2 is SNTAGT. The CDR3 runs 19 residues. Trimming at V came to 0 bases and at J to 3 bases, leaving 14 bases not matched to a gene. CDR3 region: CASSDSRKTGGCYSYEQYF. In nucleotides, the CDR3 is TGTGCCAGCAGTGACTCGAGGAAGACAGGGGGCTGTTACAGCTACGAGCAGTACTTC.